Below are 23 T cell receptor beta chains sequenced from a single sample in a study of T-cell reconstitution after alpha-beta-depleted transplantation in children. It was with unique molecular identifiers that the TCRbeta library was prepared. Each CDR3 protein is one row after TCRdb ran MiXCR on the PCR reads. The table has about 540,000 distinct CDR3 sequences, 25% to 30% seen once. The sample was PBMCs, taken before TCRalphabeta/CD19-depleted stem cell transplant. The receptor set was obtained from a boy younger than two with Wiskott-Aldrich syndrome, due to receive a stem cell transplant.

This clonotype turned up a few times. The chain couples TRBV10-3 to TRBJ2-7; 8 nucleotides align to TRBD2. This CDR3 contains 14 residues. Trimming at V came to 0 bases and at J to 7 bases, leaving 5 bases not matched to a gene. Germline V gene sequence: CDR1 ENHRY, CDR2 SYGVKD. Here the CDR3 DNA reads TGTGCCATCAGTGAGTCGACTCGACTAGCGGAGCAGTACTTC. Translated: CAISESTRLAEQYF.

The CDR3 region has the DNA TGTGCCATTCGGTCCGTGGGGGAGTATGGCTACACCTTC. This sequence encodes CAIRSVGEYGYTF. The rearrangement uses TRBV10-3 and TRBJ1-2; tentative D call: TRBD1 (5 bases). Germline values: CDR1 ENHRY, CDR2 SYGVKD. Trimming cost V 9 bases and J 5 bases, with 16 bases left between them. This CDR3 spans 13 amino acids.

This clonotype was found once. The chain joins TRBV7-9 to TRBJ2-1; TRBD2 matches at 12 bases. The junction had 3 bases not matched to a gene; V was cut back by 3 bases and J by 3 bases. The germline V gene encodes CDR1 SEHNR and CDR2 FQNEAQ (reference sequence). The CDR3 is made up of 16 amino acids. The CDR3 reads CASSFPTSGSYNEQFF. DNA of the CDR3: TGTGCCAGCAGCTTTCCGACTAGCGGGAGCTACAATGAGCAGTTCTTC. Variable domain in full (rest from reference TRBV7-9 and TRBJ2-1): DTGVSQNPRHKITKRGQNVTFRCDPISEHNRLYWYRQTLGQGPEFLTYFQNEAQLEKSRLLSDRFSAERPKGSFSTLEIQRTEQGDSAMYLCASSFPTSGSYNEQFFGPGTRLTVL.

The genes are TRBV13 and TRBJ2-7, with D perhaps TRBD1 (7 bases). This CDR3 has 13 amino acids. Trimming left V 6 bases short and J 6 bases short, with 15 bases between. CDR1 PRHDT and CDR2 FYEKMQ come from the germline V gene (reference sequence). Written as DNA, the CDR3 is TGTGCCAGCAGGCGACAGGGACTCGGCGAGCAGTACTTC. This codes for CASRRQGLGEQYF.

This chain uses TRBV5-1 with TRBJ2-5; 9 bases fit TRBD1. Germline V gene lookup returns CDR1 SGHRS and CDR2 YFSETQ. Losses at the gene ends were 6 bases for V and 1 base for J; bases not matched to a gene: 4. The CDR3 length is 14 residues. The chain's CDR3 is CASTRQGGQETQYF. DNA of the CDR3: TGCGCCAGCACTCGACAGGGGGGCCAAGAGACCCAGTACTTC.

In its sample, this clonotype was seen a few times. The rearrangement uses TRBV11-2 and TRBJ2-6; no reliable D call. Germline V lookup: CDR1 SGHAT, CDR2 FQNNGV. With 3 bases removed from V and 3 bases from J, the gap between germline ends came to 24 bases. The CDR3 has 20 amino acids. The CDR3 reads CASSLSLAGILVLGANVLTF. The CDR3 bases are TGTGCCAGCAGCTTGTCGTTGGCAGGCATCTTAGTACTTGGGGCCAACGTCCTGACTTTC.

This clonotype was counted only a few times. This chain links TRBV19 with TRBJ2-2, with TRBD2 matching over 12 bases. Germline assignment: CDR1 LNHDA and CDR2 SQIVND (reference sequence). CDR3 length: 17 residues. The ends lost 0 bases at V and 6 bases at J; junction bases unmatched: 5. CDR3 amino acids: CASSIDPGLAGPGELFF. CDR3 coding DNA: TGTGCCAGTAGTATAGATCCGGGACTAGCGGGCCCCGGGGAGCTGTTTTTT.

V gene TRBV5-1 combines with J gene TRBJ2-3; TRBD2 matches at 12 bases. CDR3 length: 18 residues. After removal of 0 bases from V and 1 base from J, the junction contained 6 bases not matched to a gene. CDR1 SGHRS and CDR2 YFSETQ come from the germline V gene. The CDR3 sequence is CASSLETSGSVGTDTQYF. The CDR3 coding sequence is TGCGCCAGCAGCTTGGAGACTAGCGGGAGTGTGGGCACAGATACGCAGTATTTT.

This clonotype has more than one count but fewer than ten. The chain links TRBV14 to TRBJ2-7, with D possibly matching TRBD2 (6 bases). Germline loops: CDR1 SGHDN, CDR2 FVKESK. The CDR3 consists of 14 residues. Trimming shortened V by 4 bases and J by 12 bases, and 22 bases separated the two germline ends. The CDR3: CASSRPGVKVRLYF. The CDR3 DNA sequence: TGTGCCAGCAGCCGTCCGGGAGTTAAAGTCAGGCTGTACTTC.

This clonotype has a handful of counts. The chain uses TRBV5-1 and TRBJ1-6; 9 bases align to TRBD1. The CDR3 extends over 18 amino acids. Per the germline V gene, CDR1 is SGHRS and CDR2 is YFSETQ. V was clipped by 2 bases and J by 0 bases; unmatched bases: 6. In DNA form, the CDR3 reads TGCGCCAGCAGCTTATGGACAGGGGCGCACTCCTATAATTCACCCCTCCACTTT. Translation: CASSLWTGAHSYNSPLHF.

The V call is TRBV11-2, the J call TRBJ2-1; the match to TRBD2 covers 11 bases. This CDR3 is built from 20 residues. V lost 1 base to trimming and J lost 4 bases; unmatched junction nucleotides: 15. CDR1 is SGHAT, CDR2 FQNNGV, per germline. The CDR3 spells CASSLVGLAGGGIGYNEQFF. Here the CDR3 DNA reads TGTGCCAGCAGCTTAGTCGGCCTAGCGGGAGGTGGGATTGGGTACAATGAGCAGTTCTTC. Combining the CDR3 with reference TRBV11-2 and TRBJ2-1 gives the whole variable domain EAGVAQSPRYKIIEKRQSVAFWCNPISGHATLYWYQQILGQGPKLLIQFQNNGVVDDSQLPKDRFSAERLKGVDSTLKIQPAKLEDSAVYLCASSLVGLAGGGIGYNEQFFGPGTRLTVL.

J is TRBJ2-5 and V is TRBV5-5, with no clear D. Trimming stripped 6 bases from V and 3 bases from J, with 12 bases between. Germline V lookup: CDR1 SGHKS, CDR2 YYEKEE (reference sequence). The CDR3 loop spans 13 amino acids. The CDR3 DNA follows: TGTGCCAGCACCGACATAGTGGAAGAGACCCAGTACTTC. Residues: CASTDIVEETQYF.

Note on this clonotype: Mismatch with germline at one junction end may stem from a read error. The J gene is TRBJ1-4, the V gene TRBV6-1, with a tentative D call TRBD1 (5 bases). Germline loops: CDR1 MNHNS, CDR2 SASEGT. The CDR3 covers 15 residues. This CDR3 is CASRSERTDNEKLFF. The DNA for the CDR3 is TGTGCCAGCAGGTCAGAGAGGACGGACAATGAAAAACTGTTTTTC.

The CDR3 sequence is CASSQGPVTQYF. The CDR3 bases are TGTGCCAGCAGCCAAGGACCGGTGACGCAGTATTTT. J is TRBJ2-3 and V is TRBV14; D gene uncertain. The CDR3 runs to 12 residues. From germline, CDR1 is SGHDN and CDR2 FVKESK. V was trimmed by 1 base and J by 9 bases, leaving 8 bases between them. Supplemented by reference TRBV14 and TRBJ2-3, the full variable domain reads EAGVTQFPSHSVIEKGQTVTLRCDPISGHDNLYWYRRVMGKEIKFLLHFVKESKQDESGMPNNRFLAERTGGTYSTLKVQPAELEDSGVYFCASSQGPVTQYFGPGTRLTVL.

In DNA form, the CDR3 reads TGTGCCAGCAGTTATGGACAGGGGAGCAATCAGCCCCAGCATTTT. Translation gives CASSYGQGSNQPQHF. J is TRBJ1-5 and V is TRBV6-5; TRBD1 matches at 9 bases. Per germline, CDR1 MNHEY and CDR2 SVGAGI. CDR3 length: 15 amino acids. J gave up 1 base and V 3 bases, and 1 base lay outside the gene matches.

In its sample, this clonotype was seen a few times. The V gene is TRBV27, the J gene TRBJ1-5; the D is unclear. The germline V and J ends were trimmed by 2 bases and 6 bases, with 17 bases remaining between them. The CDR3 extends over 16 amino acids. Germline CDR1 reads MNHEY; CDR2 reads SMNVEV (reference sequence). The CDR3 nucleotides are TGTGCCAGCAGTTTAAAATTTCGACAATACAGTCAGCCCCAGCATTTT. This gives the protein CASSLKFRQYSQPQHF.

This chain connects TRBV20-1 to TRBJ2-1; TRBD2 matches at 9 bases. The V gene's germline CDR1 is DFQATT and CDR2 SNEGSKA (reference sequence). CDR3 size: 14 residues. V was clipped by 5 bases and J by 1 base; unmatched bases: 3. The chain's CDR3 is CSAATSGSYNEQFF. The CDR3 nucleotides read TGCAGTGCTGCCACTAGCGGGTCCTACAATGAGCAGTTCTTC.

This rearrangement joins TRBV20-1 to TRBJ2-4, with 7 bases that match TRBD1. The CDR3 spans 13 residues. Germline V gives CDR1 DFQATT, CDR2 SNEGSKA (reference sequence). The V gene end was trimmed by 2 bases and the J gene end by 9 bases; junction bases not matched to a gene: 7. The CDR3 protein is CSARPTGSSIQYF. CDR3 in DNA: TGCAGTGCTAGACCGACAGGGTCGAGCATTCAGTACTTC.

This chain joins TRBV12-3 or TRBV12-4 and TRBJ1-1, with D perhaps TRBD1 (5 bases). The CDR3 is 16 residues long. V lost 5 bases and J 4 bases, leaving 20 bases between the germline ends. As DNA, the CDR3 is TGTGCCAGCAGTCCCGGGGTCGGCGTCGGGACCACTGAAGCTTTCTTT. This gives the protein CASSPGVGVGTTEAFF.

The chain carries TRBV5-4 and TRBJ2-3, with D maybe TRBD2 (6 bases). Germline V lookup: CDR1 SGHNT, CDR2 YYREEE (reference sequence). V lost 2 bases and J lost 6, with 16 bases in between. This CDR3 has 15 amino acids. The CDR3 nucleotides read TGTGCCAGCAGCTTAACTAGCCCTATTTCTGATACGCAGTATTTT. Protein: CASSLTSPISDTQYF.

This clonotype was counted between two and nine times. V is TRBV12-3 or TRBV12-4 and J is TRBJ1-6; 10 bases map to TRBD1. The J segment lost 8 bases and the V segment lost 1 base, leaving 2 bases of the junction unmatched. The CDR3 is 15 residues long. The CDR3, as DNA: TGTGCCAGCAGTTTAGGGGGACAGGGGCATTCACCCCTCCACTTT. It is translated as CASSLGGQGHSPLHF.

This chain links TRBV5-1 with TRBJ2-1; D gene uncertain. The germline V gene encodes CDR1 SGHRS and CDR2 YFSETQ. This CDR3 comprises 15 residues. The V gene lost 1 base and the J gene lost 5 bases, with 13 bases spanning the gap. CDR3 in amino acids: CASSLTSGENNEQFF. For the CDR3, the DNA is TGCGCCAGCAGCTTGACGTCAGGAGAGAACAATGAGCAGTTCTTC.

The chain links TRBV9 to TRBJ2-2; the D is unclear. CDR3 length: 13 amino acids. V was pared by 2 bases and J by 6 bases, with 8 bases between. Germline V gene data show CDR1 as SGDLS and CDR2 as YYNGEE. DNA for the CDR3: TGTGCCAGCAGCGTGGTGGGCCCCGGGGAGCTGTTTTTT. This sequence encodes CASSVVGPGELFF.